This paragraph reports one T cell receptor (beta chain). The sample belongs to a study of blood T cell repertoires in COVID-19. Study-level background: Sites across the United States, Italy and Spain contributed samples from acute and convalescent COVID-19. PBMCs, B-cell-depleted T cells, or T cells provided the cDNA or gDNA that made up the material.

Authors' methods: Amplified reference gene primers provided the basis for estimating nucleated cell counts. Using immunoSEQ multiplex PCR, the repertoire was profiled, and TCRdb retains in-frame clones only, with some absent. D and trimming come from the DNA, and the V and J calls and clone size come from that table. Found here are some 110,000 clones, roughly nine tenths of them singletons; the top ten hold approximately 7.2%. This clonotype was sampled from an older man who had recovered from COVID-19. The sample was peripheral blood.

CDR3 bases: TGTGCCAGCAGTTTTCTGAACACGCCCGCCGGGGAGCTGTTTTTT. It codes for CASSFLNTPAGELFF. V is TRBV28 and J is TRBJ2-2; D uncertain. Between the trimmed V and J ends, which lost 3 bases and 6 bases, there was a span of 14 bases. This CDR3 contains 15 residues. CDR1 and CDR2 from the germline V gene are MDHEN and SYDVKM.